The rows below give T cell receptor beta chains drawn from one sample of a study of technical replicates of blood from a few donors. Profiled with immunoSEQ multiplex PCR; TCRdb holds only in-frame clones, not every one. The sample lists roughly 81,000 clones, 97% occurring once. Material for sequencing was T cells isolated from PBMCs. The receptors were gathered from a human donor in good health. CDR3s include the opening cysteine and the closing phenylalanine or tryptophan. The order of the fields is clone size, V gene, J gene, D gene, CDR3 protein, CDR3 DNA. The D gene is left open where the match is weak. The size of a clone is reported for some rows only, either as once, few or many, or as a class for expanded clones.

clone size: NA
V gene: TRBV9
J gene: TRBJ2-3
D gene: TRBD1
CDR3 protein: CASSLRTGFTDTQYF
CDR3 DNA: TGTGCCAGCAGCCTCCGGACAGGGTTCACAGATACGCAGTATTTT

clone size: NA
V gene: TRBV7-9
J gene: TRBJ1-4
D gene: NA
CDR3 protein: CASSLGAGTNEKLFF
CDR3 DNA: TGTGCCAGCAGCTTAGGGGCAGGTACTAATGAAAAACTGTTTTTT

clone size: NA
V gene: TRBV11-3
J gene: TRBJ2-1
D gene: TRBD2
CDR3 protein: CASSGRGAGNEQFF
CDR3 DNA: TGTGCCAGCAGTGGGCGGGGGGCTGGCAATGAGCAGTTCTTC

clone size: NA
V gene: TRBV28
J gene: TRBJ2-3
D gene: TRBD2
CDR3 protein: CASSPHQLAGGADTQYF
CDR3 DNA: TGTGCCAGCAGTCCACACCAACTAGCGGGAGGGGCAGATACGCAGTATTTT

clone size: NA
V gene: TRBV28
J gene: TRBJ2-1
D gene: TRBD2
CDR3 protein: CASSIIPGLAGDYEQFF
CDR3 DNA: TGTGCCAGCAGTATTATACCGGGACTAGCGGGAGACTATGAGCAGTTCTTC

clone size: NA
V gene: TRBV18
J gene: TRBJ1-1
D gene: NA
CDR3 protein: CASSPLQLARGNTEAFF
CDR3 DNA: TGTGCCAGCTCACCACTTCAGTTAGCCAGGGGCAACACTGAAGCTTTCTTT

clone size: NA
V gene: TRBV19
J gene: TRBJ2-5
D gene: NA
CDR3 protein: CASSTSVVPRAQYF
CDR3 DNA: TGTGCCAGTAGTACCAGCGTCGTCCCTCGAGCCCAGTACTTC

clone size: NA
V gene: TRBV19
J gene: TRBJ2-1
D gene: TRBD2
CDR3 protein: CASSHLTLAGGIWNEQFF
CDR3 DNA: TGTGCCAGTAGTCATCTGACACTAGCGGGAGGTATATGGAATGAGCAGTTCTTC

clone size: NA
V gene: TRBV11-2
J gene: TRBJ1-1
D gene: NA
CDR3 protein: CASGSRDTPNTEAFF
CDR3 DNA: TGTGCCAGCGGATCCCGGGACACCCCGAACACTGAAGCTTTCTTT

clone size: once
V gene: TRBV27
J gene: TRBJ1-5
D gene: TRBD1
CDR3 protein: CASSLGQGASQPQHF
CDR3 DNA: TGTGCCAGCAGTTTAGGACAGGGGGCTAGTCAGCCCCAGCATTTT

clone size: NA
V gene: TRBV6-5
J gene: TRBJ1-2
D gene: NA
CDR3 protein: CASKYRGAIITTF
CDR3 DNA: TGTGCCAGCAAATACCGGGGGGCGATTATTACCACCTTC

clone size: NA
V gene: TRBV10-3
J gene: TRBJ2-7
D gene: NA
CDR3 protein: CAISEPGTYEQYF
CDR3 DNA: TGTGCCATCAGTGAGCCAGGGACTTACGAGCAGTACTTC

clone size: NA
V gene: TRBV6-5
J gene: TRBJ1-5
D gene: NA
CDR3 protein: CASSLIQGDQPQHF
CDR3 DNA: TGTGCCAGCAGTCTAATACAGGGAGACCAGCCCCAGCATTTT

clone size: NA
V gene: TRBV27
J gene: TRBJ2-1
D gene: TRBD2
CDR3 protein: CASTGLAGEDEQFF
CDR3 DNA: TGTGCCAGCACCGGACTAGCGGGAGAGGATGAGCAGTTCTTC

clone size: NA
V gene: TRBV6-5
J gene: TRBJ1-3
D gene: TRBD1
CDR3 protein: CASSRQGSSGNTIYF
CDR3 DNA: TGTGCCAGCAGTCGACAGGGATCCTCTGGAAACACCATATATTTT

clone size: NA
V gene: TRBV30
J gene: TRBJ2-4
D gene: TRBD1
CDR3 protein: CAWSPGQGPNIQYF
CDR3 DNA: TGTGCCTGGAGCCCGGGACAGGGTCCAAACATTCAGTACTTC

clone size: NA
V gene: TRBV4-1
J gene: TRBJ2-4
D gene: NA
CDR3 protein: CASSQGVPLAKNIQYF
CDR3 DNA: TGCGCCAGCAGCCAAGGAGTTCCATTGGCCAAAAACATTCAGTACTTC

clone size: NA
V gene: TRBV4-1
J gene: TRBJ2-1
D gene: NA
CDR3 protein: CASSLMYSEQFF
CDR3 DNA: TGCGCCAGCAGCCTAATGTACAGTGAGCAGTTCTTC

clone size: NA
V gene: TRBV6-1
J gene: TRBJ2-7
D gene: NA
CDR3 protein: CASSETKEVAAYEQYF
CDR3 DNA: TGTGCCAGCAGTGAGACGAAGGAGGTCGCGGCCTACGAGCAGTACTTC

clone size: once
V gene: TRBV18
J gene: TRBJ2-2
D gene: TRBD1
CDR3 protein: CASSPWDRATGELFF
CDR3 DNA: TGTGCCAGCTCACCATGGGACAGGGCCACCGGGGAGCTGTTTTTT

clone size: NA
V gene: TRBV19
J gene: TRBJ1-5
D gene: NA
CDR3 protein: CASRSLMSTGFNQPQHF
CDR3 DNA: TGTGCCAGTAGGTCGCTAATGTCGACAGGCTTCAATCAGCCCCAGCATTTT

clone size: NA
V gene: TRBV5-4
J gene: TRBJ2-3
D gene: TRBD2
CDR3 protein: CASSKLAGGITTDTQYF
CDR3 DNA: TGTGCCAGCAGCAAACTAGCGGGGGGTATTACCACAGATACGCAGTATTTT

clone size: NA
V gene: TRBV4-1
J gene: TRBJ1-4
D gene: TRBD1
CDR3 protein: CASRTYRGQHNEKLFF
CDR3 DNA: TGCGCCAGCAGAACCTACAGGGGGCAACATAATGAAAAACTGTTTTTT

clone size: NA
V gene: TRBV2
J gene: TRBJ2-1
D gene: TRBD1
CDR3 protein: CASSELGRGLNNEQFF
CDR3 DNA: TGTGCCAGCAGTGAACTTGGCAGGGGGCTCAATAATGAGCAGTTCTTC

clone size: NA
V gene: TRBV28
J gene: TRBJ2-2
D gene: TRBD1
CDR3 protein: CASRGQGDTGELFF
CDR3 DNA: TGTGCCAGCAGAGGACAGGGGGACACCGGGGAGCTGTTTTTT

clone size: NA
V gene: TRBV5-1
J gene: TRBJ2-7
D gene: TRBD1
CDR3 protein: CASSRTGGTRLEQYF
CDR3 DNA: TGCGCCAGCAGCCGAACAGGGGGCACGCGGCTCGAGCAGTACTTC

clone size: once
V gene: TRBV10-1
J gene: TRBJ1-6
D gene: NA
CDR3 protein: CAADGRQVSPIDNSPLHF
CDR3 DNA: TGCGCCGCTGACGGGCGACAGGTTTCGCCCATCGATAATTCACCCCTCCACTTT

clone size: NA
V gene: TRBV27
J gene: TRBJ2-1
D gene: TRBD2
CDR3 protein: CASSLGTSGLNEQFF
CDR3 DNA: TGTGCCAGCAGTTTAGGGACTAGCGGGTTAAATGAGCAGTTCTTC

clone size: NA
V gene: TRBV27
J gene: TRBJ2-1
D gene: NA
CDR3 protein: CASSLPPGGLDNEQFF
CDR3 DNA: TGTGCCAGCAGTCTCCCCCCGGGCGGGTTGGACAATGAGCAGTTCTTC

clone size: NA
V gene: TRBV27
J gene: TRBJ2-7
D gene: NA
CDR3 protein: CASSPRVHYEQYF
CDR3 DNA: TGTGCCAGCAGTCCCCGGGTCCACTACGAGCAGTACTTC

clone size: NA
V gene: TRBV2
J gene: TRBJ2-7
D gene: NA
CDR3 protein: CASRLTPEQYF
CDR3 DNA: TGTGCCAGCCGTCTTACTCCCGAGCAGTACTTC

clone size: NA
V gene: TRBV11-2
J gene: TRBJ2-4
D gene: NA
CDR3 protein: CASSGLGTGKNIQYF
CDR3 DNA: TGTGCCAGCAGTGGGTTGGGCACCGGCAAAAACATTCAGTACTTC

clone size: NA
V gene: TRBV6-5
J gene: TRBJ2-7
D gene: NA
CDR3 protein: CASSGEQATYEQYF
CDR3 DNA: TGTGCCAGCAGTGGAGAACAGGCCACCTACGAGCAGTACTTC

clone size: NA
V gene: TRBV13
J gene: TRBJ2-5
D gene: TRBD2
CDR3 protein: CASSRAGGSGGTQYF
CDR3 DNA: TGTGCCAGCAGCCGAGCGGGAGGCTCAGGAGGGACCCAGTACTTC

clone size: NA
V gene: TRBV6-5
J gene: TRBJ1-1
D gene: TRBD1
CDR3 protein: CASSRDSSTEAFF
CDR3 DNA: TGTGCCAGCAGTCGGGACAGTTCCACTGAAGCTTTCTTT

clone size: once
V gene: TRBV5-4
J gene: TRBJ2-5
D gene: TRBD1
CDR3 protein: CASSFPLDRVETQYF
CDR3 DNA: TGTGCCAGCAGCTTTCCACTTGACAGGGTAGAGACCCAGTACTTC

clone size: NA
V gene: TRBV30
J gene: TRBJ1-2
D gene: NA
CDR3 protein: CACDRGLGGYTF
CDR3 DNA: TGTGCCTGTGACCGGGGGTTGGGTGGCTACACCTTC

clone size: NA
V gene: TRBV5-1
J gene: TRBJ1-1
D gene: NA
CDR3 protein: CASSLSGGETEAFF
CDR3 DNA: TGCGCCAGCAGCTTGAGCGGGGGCGAAACTGAAGCTTTCTTT

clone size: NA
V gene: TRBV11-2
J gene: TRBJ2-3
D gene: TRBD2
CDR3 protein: CASSPRGLAGTDTQYF
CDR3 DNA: TGTGCCAGCAGCCCCCGAGGACTAGCGGGCACAGATACGCAGTATTTT

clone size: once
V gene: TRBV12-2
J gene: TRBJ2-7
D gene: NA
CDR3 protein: CASRLKRNYEQYF
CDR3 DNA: TGTGCAAGTCGCTTGAAGCGGAACTACGAGCAGTACTTC

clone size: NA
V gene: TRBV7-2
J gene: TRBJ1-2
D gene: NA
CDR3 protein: CASSRVATNYGYTF
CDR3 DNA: TGTGCCAGCAGCCGCGTCGCCACTAACTATGGCTACACCTTC

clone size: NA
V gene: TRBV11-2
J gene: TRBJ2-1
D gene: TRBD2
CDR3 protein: CASSLELAGNNEQFF
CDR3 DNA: TGTGCCAGCAGCTTAGAACTAGCGGGGAACAATGAGCAGTTCTTC

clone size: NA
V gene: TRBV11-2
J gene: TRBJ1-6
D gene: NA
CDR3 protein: CASSFVGYLEDSPLHF
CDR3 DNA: TGTGCCAGCAGCTTCGTTGGTTATTTAGAGGATTCACCCCTCCACTTT

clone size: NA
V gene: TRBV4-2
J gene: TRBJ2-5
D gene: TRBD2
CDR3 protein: CASSQGGGYQETQYF
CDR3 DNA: TGTGCCAGCAGCCAAGGGGGGGGGTACCAAGAGACCCAGTACTTC

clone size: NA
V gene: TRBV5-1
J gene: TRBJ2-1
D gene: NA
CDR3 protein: CASSLAGTQYNEQFF
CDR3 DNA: TGCGCCAGCAGCTTGGCCGGGACTCAGTACAATGAGCAGTTCTTC

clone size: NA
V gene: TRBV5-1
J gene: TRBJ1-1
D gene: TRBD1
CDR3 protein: CASSSTIGQGRVNTEAFF
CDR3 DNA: TGCGCCAGCAGCTCAACAATAGGACAGGGGAGGGTGAACACTGAAGCTTTCTTT

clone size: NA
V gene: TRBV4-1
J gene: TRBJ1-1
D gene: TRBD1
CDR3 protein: CASSPPLDRENTEAFF
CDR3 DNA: TGCGCCAGCAGCCCACCTTTGGACAGGGAGAACACTGAAGCTTTCTTT

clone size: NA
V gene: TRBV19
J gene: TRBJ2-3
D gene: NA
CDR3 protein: CAVSGRTDTQYF
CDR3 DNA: TGTGCCGTTAGCGGTCGCACAGATACGCAGTATTTT

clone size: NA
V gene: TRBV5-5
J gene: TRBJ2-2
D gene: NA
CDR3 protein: CASSLLAQSTGELFF
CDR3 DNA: TGTGCCAGCAGCTTACTAGCCCAGAGCACCGGGGAGCTGTTTTTT

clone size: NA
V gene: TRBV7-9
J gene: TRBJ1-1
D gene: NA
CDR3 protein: CASSPDSSTEAFF
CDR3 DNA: TGTGCCAGCAGCCCGGACAGCTCCACTGAAGCTTTCTTT

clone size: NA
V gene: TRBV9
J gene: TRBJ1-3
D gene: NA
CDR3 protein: CASSVASGGNTIYF
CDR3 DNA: TGTGCCAGCAGCGTAGCGTCAGGAGGAAACACCATATATTTT

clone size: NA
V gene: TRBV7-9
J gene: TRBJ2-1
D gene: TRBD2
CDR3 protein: CASSFLAGGLNEQFF
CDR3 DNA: TGTGCCAGCAGCTTCCTAGCGGGAGGTCTCAATGAGCAGTTCTTC

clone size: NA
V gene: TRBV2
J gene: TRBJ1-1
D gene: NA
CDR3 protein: CASSRATEAFF
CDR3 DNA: TGTGCCAGCAGCAGGGCCACTGAAGCTTTCTTT

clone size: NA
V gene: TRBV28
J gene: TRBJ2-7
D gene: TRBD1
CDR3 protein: CASSSAGQGPHEQYF
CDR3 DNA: TGTGCCAGCAGTTCAGCTGGACAGGGGCCCCACGAGCAGTACTTC

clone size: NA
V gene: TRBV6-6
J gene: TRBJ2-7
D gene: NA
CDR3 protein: CASSLYPPAEGYEQYF
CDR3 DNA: TGTGCCAGCAGTTTATATCCACCTGCTGAGGGTTACGAGCAGTACTTC

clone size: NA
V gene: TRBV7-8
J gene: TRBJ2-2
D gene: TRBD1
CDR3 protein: CASSLRGTGTENTGELFF
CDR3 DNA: TGTGCCAGCAGCTTAAGGGGGACCGGGACAGAGAACACCGGGGAGCTGTTTTTT

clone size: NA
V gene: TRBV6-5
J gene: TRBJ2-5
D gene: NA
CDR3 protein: CASSYPPRETQYF
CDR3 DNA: TGTGCCAGCAGTTACCCCCCTCGGGAGACCCAGTACTTC

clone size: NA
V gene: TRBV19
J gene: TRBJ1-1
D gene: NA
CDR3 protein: CASAVGLNTEAFF
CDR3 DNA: TGTGCCAGCGCCGTTGGGCTGAACACTGAAGCTTTCTTT

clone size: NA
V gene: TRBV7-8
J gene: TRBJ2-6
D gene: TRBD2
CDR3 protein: CASSPIRPAGRANVLTF
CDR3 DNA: TGTGCCAGCAGCCCGATCCGTCCAGCGGGAAGGGCCAACGTCCTGACTTTC

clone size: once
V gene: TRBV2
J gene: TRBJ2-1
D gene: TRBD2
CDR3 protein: CASSEGLAGGHLF
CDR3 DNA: TGTGCCAGCAGTGAGGGACTAGCGGGAGGGCACCTCTTC